What follows are 10 T cell receptor beta chains derived from one specimen sequenced in a study of OX40 agonist ivuxolimab in advanced cancers. The method was the immunoSEQ multiplex PCR assay. TCRdb carries this immuneACCESS record with in-frame sequences only. Its versions omit some clonotypes, under half of them owing to an unresolved V gene in the studies checked, with the rest unexplained. For this sample there are tens of thousands of clones; around nine tenths appear just once. Of the sample, 0.38% falls within the top ten clones. The sequences come from CD4+ or CD8+ T cells sorted from blood, collected in a trial of the OX40 agonist ivuxolimab. The origin of the receptors is an adult with an advanced solid tumor such as melanoma, head and neck, liver or kidney cancer.

V usage is TRBV7-8 and J usage is TRBJ1-4; D is ambiguous. The V and J ends lost 1 base and 8 bases respectively, with 5 bases between them. The CDR3 is 12 residues long. Germline CDR1 reads SGHVS; CDR2 reads FQNEAQ. The CDR3 loop reads CASSLVKEKLFF. The CDR3 DNA reads as TGTGCCAGCAGCTTAGTAAAGGAAAAACTGTTTTTT.

CDR3: CASSPHPGGQNTGELFF. Written as DNA, the CDR3 is TGTGCCAGCAGCCCCCATCCGGGGGGGCAGAACACCGGGGAGCTGTTTTTT. The chain uses TRBV9 and TRBJ2-2; 8 positions match TRBD2. Germline V gives CDR1 SGDLS, CDR2 YYNGEE. This CDR3 comprises 17 residues. J gave up 1 base and V 4 bases, and 9 bases lay outside the gene matches. Filled out from reference TRBV9 and TRBJ2-2, the complete variable domain reads DSGVTQTPKHLITATGQRVTLRCSPRSGDLSVYWYQQSLDQGLQFLIQYYNGEERAKGNILERFSAQQFPDLHSELNLSSLELGDSALYFCASSPHPGGQNTGELFFGEGSRLTVL.

The chain recombines TRBV5-1 with TRBJ2-5, with D maybe TRBD1 (6 bases). This CDR3 comprises 15 residues. The germline CDR1 and CDR2 sequences are SGHRS and YFSETQ. V was clipped by 2 bases and J by 0 bases, with 11 bases between them. Here the CDR3 reads CASSFPRDNQETQYF. Written as DNA, the CDR3 is TGCGCCAGCAGCTTCCCCCGGGACAACCAAGAGACCCAGTACTTC.

The chain has TRBV7-8 and TRBJ2-5; D is possibly TRBD1 (6 bases). With the DNA end fitting TRBJ2-7 better, the J assignment may be wrong. Germline CDR1 SGHVS, CDR2 FQNEAQ. The CDR3 loop spans 18 amino acids. The CDR3 DNA reads TGTGCCAGCAGCTTAGCCCACACAGGGACGGCTAGCTCCTACGAGCAGTACTTC. It translates to CASSLAHTGTASSYEQYF.

The CDR3 DNA follows: TGTGCCAGCAGTGAACTAGCGGGGGGGCCATACGAGCAGTACTTC. It is translated as CASSELAGGPYEQYF. The chain uses TRBV2 and TRBJ2-7, with 12 bases aligning to TRBD2. Trimming took 2 bases from V and 4 from J; bases not matched to a gene: 3. The CDR3 covers 15 residues. Germline CDR1 reads SNHLY; CDR2 reads FYNNEI.

The CDR3 spells CASSPDSGWSSGNTIYF. CDR3 in DNA: TGTGCCAGCAGCCCCGATTCGGGCTGGAGCTCTGGAAACACCATATATTTT. V is TRBV5-4 and J is TRBJ1-3; no definite D call. The CDR3 has 17 amino acids. V lost 4 bases to trimming and J lost 0 bases, with 17 bases between them. CDR1 and CDR2 (germline): SGHNT, YYREEE (reference sequence).

The chain links TRBV10-3 to TRBJ2-4; 8 nucleotides align to TRBD1. This CDR3 is built from 17 residues. V shed 1 base, J shed 0 bases, and the junction held 5 bases outside the gene matches. Germline lookup yields CDR1 ENHRY and CDR2 SYGVKD. Written as DNA, the CDR3 is TGTGCCATCAGTGAGTTTGGGACAGGTGTAGCCAAAAACATTCAGTACTTC. Amino acids: CAISEFGTGVAKNIQYF.

This clone was seen more than once but under ten times. The rearrangement joins TRBV27 to TRBJ2-5, with a weak D call TRBD1 (5 bases). With 5 bases removed from V and 0 bases from J, the gap between germline ends came to 22 bases. The germline V gene has CDR1 MNHEY and CDR2 SMNVEV (reference sequence). This CDR3 has 18 residues. CDR3 nucleotides: TGTGCCAGCAGTCGTTGGTACGGAATGGCAGGGAACCAAGAGACCCAGTACTTC. As protein: CASSRWYGMAGNQETQYF.

The chain links TRBV5-1 to TRBJ2-3; 8 bases line up with TRBD2. The V gene end was trimmed by 0 bases and the J gene end by 1 base; junction bases not matched to a gene: 1. The CDR3 runs to 15 residues. From germline, CDR1 is SGHRS and CDR2 YFSETQ. CDR3 DNA sequence: TGCGCCAGCAGCTTGGCGGGAGGGGGCACAGATACGCAGTATTTT. As protein: CASSLAGGGTDTQYF.

This chain joins TRBV7-9 and TRBJ1-4; 8 bases are shared with TRBD1. V lost 5 bases, J lost 6 bases, and 5 bases stayed unmatched. CDR1 is SEHNR and CDR2 is FQNEAQ in the germline V gene (reference sequence). CDR3 length equals 14 residues. Here the CDR3 DNA reads TGTGCCAGCAGCGAGGACAGGGACCATGAAAAACTGTTTTTT. It encodes CASSEDRDHEKLFF. Full variable domain (missing parts from reference TRBV7-9 and TRBJ1-4): DTGVSQNPRHKITKRGQNVTFRCDPISEHNRLYWYRQTLGQGPEFLTYFQNEAQLEKSRLLSDRFSAERPKGSFSTLEIQRTEQGDSAMYLCASSEDRDHEKLFFGSGTQLSVL.